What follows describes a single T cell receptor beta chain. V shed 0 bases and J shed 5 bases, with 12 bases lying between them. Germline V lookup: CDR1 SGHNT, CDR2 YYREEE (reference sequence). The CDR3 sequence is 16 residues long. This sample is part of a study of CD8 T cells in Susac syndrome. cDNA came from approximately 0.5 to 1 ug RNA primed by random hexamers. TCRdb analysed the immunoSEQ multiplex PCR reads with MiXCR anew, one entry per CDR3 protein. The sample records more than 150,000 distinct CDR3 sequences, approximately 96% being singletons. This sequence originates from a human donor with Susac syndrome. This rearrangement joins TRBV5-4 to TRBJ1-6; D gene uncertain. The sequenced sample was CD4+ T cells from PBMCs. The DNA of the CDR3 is TGTGCCAGCAGCTTGGATAGTAGTCCCCATAATTCACCCCTCCACTTT. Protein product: CASSLDSSPHNSPLHF.